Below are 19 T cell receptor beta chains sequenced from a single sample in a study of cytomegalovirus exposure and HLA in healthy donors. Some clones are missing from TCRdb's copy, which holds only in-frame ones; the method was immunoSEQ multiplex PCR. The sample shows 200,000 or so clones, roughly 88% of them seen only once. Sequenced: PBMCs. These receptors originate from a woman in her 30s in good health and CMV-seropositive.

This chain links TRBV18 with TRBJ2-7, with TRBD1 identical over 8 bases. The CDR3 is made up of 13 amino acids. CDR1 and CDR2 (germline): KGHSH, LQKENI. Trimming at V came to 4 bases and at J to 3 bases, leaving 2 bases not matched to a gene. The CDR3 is CASSRTGFYEQYF. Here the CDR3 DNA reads TGTGCCAGCTCACGGACAGGGTTCTACGAGCAGTACTTC. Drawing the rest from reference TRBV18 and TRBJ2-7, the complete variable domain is NAGVMQNPRHLVRRRGQEARLRCSPMKGHSHVYWYRQLPEEGLKFMVYLQKENIIDESGMPKERFSAEFPKEGPSILRIQQVVRGDSAAYFCASSRTGFYEQYFGPGTRLTVT.

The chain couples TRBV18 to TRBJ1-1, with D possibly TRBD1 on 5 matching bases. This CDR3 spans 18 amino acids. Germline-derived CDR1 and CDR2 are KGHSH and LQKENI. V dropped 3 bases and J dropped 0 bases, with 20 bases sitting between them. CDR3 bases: TGTGCCAGCTCACCGGCCGTTAACAAGGGGAATATGAACACTGAAGCTTTCTTT. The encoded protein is CASSPAVNKGNMNTEAFF.

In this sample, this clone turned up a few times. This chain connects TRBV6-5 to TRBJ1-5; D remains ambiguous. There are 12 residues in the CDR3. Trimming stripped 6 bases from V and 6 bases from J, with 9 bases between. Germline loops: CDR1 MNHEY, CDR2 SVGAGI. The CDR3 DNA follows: TGTGCCAGCAGAGGAGGAGGTCAGCCCCAGCATTTT. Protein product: CASRGGGQPQHF.

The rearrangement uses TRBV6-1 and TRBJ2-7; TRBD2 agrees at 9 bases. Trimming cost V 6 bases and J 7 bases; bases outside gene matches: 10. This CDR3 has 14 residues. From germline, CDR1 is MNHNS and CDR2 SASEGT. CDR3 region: CASREGLAFGEQYF. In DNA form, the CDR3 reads TGTGCCAGCAGAGAGGGACTAGCATTCGGAGAGCAGTACTTC.

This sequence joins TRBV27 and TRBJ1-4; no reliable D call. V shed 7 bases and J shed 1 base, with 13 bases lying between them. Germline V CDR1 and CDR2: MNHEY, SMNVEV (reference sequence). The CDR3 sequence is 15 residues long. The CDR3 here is CASKRTRRTNEKLFF. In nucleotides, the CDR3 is TGTGCCAGCAAAAGGACTCGGCGAACTAATGAAAAACTGTTTTTT.

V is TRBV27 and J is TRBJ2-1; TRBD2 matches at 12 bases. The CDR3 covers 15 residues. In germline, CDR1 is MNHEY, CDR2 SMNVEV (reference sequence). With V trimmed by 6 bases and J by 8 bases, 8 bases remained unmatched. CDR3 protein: CASSLRLAGVHEQFF. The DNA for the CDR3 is TGTGCCAGCAGCCTACGACTAGCGGGAGTACATGAGCAGTTCTTC.

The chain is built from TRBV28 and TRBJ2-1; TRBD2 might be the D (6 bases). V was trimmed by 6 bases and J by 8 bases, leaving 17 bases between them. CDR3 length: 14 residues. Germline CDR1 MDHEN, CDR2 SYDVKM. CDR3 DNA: TGTGCCAGCAGCCGTCGACTAGAGGGCGATGAGCAGTTCTTC. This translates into CASSRRLEGDEQFF.

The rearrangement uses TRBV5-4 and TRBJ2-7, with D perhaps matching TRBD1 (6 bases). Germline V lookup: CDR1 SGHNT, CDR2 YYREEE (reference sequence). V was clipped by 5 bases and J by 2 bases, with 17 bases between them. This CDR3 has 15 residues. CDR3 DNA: TGTGCCAGCAGGCCGACCGGGACACGAGCCTACGAGCAGTACTTC. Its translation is CASRPTGTRAYEQYF.

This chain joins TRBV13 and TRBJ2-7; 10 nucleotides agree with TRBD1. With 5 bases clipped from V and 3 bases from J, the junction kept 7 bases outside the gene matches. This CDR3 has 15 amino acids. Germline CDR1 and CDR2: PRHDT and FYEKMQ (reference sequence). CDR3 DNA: TGTGCCAGCAGCAACCCCGGACAGGGGGTCTACGAGCAGTACTTC. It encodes CASSNPGQGVYEQYF.

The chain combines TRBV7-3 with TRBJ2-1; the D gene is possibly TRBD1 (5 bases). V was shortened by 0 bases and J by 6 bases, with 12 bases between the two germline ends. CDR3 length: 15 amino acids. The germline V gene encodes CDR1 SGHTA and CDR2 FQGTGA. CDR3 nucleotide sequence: TGTGCCAGCAGCTTAACTCCCGGACAATTCAATGAGCAGTTCTTC. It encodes CASSLTPGQFNEQFF.

CDR3 in amino acids: CASSQPGTSGYEQYF. The CDR3 DNA reads TGTGCCAGCAGCCAGCCCGGGACTAGCGGCTACGAGCAGTACTTC. This rearrangement joins TRBV4-2 to TRBJ2-7, with TRBD2 matching over 11 bases. This CDR3 comprises 15 residues. V lost 3 bases to trimming and J lost 3 bases; unmatched junction nucleotides: 4. Germline V gene sequence: CDR1 LGHNA, CDR2 YNFKEQ.

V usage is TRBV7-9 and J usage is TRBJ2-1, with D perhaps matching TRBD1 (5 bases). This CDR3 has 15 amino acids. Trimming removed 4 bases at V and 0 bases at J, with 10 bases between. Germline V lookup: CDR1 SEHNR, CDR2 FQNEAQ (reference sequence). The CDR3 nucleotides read TGTGCCAGCAGCTCTCAGGGCCTCTCCTACAATGAGCAGTTCTTC. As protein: CASSSQGLSYNEQFF. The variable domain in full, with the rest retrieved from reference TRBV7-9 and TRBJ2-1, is DTGVSQNPRHKITKRGQNVTFRCDPISEHNRLYWYRQTLGQGPEFLTYFQNEAQLEKSRLLSDRFSAERPKGSFSTLEIQRTEQGDSAMYLCASSSQGLSYNEQFFGPGTRLTVL.

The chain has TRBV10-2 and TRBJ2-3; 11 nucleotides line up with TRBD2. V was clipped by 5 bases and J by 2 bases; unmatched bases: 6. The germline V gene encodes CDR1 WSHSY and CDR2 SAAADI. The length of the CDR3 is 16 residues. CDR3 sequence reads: CASSSRLAGFTDTQYF. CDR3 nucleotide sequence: TGCGCCAGCAGTTCTCGACTAGCGGGATTCACAGATACGCAGTATTTT.

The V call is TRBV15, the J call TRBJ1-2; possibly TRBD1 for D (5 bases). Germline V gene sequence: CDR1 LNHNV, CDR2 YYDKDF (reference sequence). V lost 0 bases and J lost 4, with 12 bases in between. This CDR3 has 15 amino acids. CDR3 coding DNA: TGTGCCACCAGCAGAGATCAAGGGGCTGGCTATGGCTACACCTTC. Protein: CATSRDQGAGYGYTF.

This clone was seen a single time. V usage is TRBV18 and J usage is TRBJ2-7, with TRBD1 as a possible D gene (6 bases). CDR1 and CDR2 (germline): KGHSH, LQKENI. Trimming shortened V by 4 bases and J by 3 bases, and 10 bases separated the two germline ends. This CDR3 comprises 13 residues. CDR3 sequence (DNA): TGTGCCAGCTCACTTGAACAGGGCTACGAGCAGTACTTC. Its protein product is CASSLEQGYEQYF.

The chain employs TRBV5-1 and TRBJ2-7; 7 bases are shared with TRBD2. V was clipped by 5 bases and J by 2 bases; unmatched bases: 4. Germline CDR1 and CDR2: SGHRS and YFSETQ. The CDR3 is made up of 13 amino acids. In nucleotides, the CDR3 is TGCGCCAGCAGGGCTAGCGGAACCTACGAGCAGTACTTC. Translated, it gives CASRASGTYEQYF.

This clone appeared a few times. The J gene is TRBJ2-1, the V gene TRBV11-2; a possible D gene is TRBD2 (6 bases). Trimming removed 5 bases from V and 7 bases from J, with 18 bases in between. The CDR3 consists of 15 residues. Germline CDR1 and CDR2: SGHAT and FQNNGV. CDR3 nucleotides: TGTGCCAGCAGCACCGACCCGGGACTCTGGAATGAGCAGTTCTTC. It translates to CASSTDPGLWNEQFF.

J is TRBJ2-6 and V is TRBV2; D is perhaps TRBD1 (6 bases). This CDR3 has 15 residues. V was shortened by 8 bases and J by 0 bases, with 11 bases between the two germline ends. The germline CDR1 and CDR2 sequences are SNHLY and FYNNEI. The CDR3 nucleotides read TGTGCCAGCGAACAGGGAAGCTCTGGGGCCAACGTCCTGACTTTC. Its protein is CASEQGSSGANVLTF.

CDR3 protein: CASRYTGGYEQYF. The CDR3 DNA is TGCGCCAGCAGGTATACAGGGGGCTACGAGCAGTACTTC. The V gene is TRBV5-1, the J gene TRBJ2-7, with TRBD1 matching 8 bases. Germline values: CDR1 SGHRS, CDR2 YFSETQ. The CDR3 extends over 13 amino acids. V dropped 5 bases and J dropped 3; count of bases not matched to a gene: 4.